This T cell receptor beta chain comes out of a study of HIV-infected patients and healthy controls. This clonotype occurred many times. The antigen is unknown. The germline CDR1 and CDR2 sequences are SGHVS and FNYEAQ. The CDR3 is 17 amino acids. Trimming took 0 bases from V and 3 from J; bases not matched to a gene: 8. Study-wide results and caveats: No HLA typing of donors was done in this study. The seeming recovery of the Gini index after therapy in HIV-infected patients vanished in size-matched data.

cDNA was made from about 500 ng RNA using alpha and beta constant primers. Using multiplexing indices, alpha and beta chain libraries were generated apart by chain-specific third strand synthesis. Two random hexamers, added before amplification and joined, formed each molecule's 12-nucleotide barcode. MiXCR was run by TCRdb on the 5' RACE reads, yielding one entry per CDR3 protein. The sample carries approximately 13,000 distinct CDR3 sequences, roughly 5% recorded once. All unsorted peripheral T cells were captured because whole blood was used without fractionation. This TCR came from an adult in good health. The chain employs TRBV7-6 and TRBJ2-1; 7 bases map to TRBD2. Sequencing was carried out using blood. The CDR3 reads CASSLAVRGTFYNEQFF. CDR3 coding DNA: TGTGCCAGCAGCTTAGCGGTGCGGGGGACTTTCTACAATGAGCAGTTCTTC.